What follows describes a single T cell receptor beta chain. Its antigen is undetermined. This specimen belongs to a study of cytomegalovirus exposure and HLA in healthy donors. Study conclusions and caveats: Fewer than 20,000 TCR beta sequences were associated with HLA alleles at 0.05 false discovery rate in a later analysis. Specific recognition of CMV antigens was confirmed in vitro for three chains (all CMV-associated). Equally common other TCR beta chains were less clonally expanded than HLA-associated ones, a later analysis found. Further analysis was carried out later, and it showed several of the most significant clusters appearing linked to common viral pathogens.

PCR used 60 Vbeta primers and 13 Jbeta primers. This table comes from immunoSEQ multiplex PCR, and its TCRdb copy is limited to in-frame clones, with some not included. The top ten clones hold 0.6% to 0.9% of a sample with approximately 160,000 clones, around 78% of them seen once. The sequence came from a female donor in good health and CMV-seronegative. Sequencing used PBMCs.

The CDR3 DNA sequence: TGTGCCATTAGAGATGGTGGCAATCAGCCCCAGCATTTT. This gives the protein CAIRDGGNQPQHF. The chain combines TRBV10-3 with TRBJ1-5; D gene ambiguous. The CDR3 spans 13 residues. CDR1 ENHRY and CDR2 SYGVKD come from the germline V gene. Trimming removed 9 bases at V and 2 bases at J, with 11 bases between.